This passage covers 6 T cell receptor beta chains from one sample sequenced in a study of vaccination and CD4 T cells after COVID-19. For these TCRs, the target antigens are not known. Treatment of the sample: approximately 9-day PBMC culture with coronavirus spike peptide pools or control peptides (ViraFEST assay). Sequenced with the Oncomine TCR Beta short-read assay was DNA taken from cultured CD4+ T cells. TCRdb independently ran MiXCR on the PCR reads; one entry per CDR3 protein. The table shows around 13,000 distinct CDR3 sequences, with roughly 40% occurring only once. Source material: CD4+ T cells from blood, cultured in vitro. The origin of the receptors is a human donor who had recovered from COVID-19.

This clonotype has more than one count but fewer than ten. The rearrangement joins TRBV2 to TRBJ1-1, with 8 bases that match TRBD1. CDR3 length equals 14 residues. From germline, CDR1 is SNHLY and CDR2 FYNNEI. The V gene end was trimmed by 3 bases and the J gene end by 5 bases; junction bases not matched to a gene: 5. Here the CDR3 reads CASSDRGLGTEAFF. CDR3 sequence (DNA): TGTGCCAGCAGTGACAGGGGGCTCGGGACTGAAGCTTTCTTT.

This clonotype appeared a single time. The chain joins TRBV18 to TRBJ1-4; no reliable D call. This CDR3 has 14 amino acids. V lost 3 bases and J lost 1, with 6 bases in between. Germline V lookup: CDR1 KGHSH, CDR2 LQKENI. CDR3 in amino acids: CASSPQRTNEKLFF. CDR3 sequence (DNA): TGTGCCAGCTCACCCCAGAGAACTAATGAAAAACTGTTTTTT.

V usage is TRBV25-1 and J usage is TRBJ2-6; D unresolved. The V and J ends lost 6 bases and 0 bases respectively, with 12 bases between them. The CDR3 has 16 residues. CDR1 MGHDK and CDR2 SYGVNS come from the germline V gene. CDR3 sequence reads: CASRETGISGANVLTF. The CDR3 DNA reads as TGTGCCAGCAGGGAAACCGGAATCTCTGGGGCCAACGTCCTGACTTTC. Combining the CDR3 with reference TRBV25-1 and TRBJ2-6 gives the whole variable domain EADIYQTPRYLVIGTGKKITLECSQTMGHDKMYWYQQDPGMELHLIHYSYGVNSTEKGDLSSESTVSRIRTEHFPLTLESARPSHTSQYLCASRETGISGANVLTFGAGSRLTVL.

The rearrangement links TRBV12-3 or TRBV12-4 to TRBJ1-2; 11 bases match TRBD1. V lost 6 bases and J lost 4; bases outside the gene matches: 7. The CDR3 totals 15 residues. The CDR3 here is CASRFGTGGGYGYTF. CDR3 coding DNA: TGTGCCAGCAGGTTCGGGACAGGGGGTGGCTATGGCTACACCTTC.

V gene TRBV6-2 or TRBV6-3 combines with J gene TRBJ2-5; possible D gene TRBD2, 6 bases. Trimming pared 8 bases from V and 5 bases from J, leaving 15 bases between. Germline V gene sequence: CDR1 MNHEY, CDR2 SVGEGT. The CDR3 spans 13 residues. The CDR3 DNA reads TGTGCCAGCCGCGCTAGCGCCGCGGAGACCCAGTACTTC. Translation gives CASRASAAETQYF.

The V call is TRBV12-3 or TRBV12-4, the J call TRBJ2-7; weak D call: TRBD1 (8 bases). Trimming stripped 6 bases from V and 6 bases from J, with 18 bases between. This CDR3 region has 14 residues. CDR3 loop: CASRSGGQAAEQYF. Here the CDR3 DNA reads TGTGCCAGCAGGTCGGGGGGACAGGCGGCCGAGCAGTACTTC.